This T cell receptor (beta chain) was observed in a study of T-cell reconstitution after alpha-beta-depleted transplantation in children. Germline CDR1 SGHRS, CDR2 YFSETQ. Deletions cut 0 bases from V and 1 base from J, with 5 bases between. The CDR3 is made up of 13 amino acids. Preparing the TCRbeta library involved the use of unique molecular identifiers. From the PCR reads, TCRdb called clonotypes with MiXCR, one entry per CDR3 protein. The data show 530,000 or so distinct CDR3 sequences, approximately 30% seen once. Findings and limits, study-wide: It was reported that alpha-beta T cells came from several hundred expanded graft clones (about two months after transplant).

This clonotype came up many times. Antigen unknown. V gene TRBV5-1 combines with J gene TRBJ2-7, with a weak D call TRBD1 (5 bases). This sequence originates from a boy younger than two with Wiskott-Aldrich syndrome, due to receive a stem cell transplant. This material consisted of PBMCs, taken before TCRalphabeta/CD19-depleted stem cell transplant. The CDR3 coding sequence is TGCGCCAGCAGCTTGGGACAGTCCTACGAGCAGTACTTC. This translates into CASSLGQSYEQYF.